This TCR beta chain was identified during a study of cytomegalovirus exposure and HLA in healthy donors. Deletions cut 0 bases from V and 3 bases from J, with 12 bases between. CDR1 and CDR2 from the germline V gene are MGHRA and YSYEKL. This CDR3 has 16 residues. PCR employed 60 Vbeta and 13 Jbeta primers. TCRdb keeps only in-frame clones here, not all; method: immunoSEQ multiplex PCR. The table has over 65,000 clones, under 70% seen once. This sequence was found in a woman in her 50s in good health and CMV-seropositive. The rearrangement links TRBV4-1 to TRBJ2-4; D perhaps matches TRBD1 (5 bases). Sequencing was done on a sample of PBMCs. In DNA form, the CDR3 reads TGCGCCAGCAGCCAAGAAACAGGCAGGGTCAAAAACATTCAGTACTTC. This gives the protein CASSQETGRVKNIQYF.